This T cell receptor (beta chain) was profiled in a study of T cell changes during pregnancy in multiple sclerosis. This clone has a single count. Germline assignment: CDR1 MNHEY and CDR2 SMNVEV (reference sequence). With V trimmed by 5 bases and J by 0 bases, 9 bases remained unmatched. The CDR3 contains 16 residues. Clones were sequenced by immunoSEQ multiplex PCR, and TCRdb holds only the in-frame ones, with some missing. Here the sample spans some 85,000 clones, 90% to 95% being singletons. Sequencing was performed on peripheral blood, taken in the third trimester of pregnancy. The chain links TRBV27 to TRBJ2-7; 8 positions agree with TRBD1. This receptor was taken from a female donor with multiple sclerosis, enrolled in a pregnancy study. The CDR3 here is CASSPLQGVSSYEQYF. The CDR3 bases are TGTGCCAGCAGTCCCCTACAGGGGGTGAGCTCCTACGAGCAGTACTTC.